Shown below are 16 T cell receptor beta chains from a single sample sequenced in a study of blood T cells in healthy people across ages. Primed by a sample-barcoded 5' primer and a J-beta primer mix, a second PCR proceeded for about 6 to 11 cycles. TCRdb called the 5' RACE reads again in MiXCR, with one record for every CDR3 protein. The table lists about 560,000 distinct CDR3 sequences, about 27% of them singletons. The same sample was also studied in work on T cells of mothers and their children.

Sequenced material: blood. The receptors originated from a boy aged 2 to 10 in good health.

This chain connects TRBV15 to TRBJ2-7; 12 bases are shared with TRBD2. Per germline, CDR1 LNHNV and CDR2 YYDKDF (reference sequence). The CDR3 is made up of 16 amino acids. V lost 5 bases and J lost 3; bases outside the gene matches: 8. CDR3 amino acids: CATSPRLGLAGYEQYF. The CDR3 DNA follows: TGTGCCACCAGCCCTAGATTGGGACTAGCGGGCTACGAGCAGTACTTC.

The chain joins TRBV7-8 to TRBJ1-2; D might be TRBD1 (6 bases). Germline values: CDR1 SGHVS, CDR2 FQNEAQ. This CDR3 region has 14 residues. The V end lost 0 bases, the J end lost 8 bases, and 13 bases lay between the germline ends. CDR3 amino acids: CASSLAWGQPGYTF. CDR3 coding DNA: TGTGCCAGCAGCTTAGCGTGGGGGCAACCCGGCTACACCTTC.

As to this clonotype: An end of the junction does not agree with germline; a read error may underlie this. The rearrangement uses TRBV11-2 and TRBJ1-2; no clear D gene. Germline CDR1 and CDR2: SGHAT and FQNNGV. The CDR3 length is 15 residues. The CDR3 DNA reads TGTGCCAGCAGCCCCCGAGCTCGGGGTACCTATGGCCACACCTTC. Its translation: CASSPRARGTYGHTF.

The V call is TRBV7-2, the J call TRBJ2-3; TRBD2 agrees at 12 bases. CDR1 SGHTA and CDR2 FQGNSA come from the germline V gene. V shed 4 bases and J 1 base; nucleotides not matched to a gene: 12. The CDR3 is made up of 19 amino acids. CDR3 in amino acids: CASSSPLAGGIVGTDTQYF. CDR3 sequence (DNA): TGTGCCAGCAGCTCGCCGCTAGCGGGAGGGATTGTGGGCACAGATACGCAGTATTTT.

This clonotype was found a few times. The junction departs from germline at one end; a sequencing error may be responsible. The chain has TRBV6-2 or TRBV6-3 and TRBJ2-5; D remains ambiguous. The J call is doubtful: the DNA matches TRBJ2-7 better. The germline V gene has CDR1 MNHEY and CDR2 SVGEGT. CDR3 size: 14 residues. In DNA form, the CDR3 reads TGTGCCAGCAGTTACTTCCCAGTCTCCGACGAGCAGTACTTC. Its translation: CASSYFPVSDEQYF.

This clonotype came up a few times. An end of the junction does not agree with germline; a read error may underlie this. The chain uses TRBV7-9 and TRBJ1-2; 10 bases align to TRBD1. Germline CDR1 and CDR2: SEHNR and FQNEAQ (reference sequence). The CDR3 extends over 16 amino acids. CDR3 region: CASSLTPTGGYYGYTF. For the CDR3, the DNA is TGTGCCAGTAGCTTAACCCCGACAGGGGGCTACTATGGCTACACCTTC.

J is TRBJ1-2 and V is TRBV29-1, with TRBD1 identical over 9 bases. V trimming: 7 bases; J trimming: 2 bases; junction bases outside the gene matches: 2. CDR1 SQVTM and CDR2 ANQGSEA come from the germline V gene. This CDR3 contains 12 residues. DNA of the CDR3: TGCAGCGCCGGGACAGGGAACTATGGCTACACCTTC. Protein sequence: CSAGTGNYGYTF.

This CDR3 reads CSVTTSGGLYLYEQYF. The CDR3 nucleotides read TGCAGCGTGACGACTAGCGGGGGCCTCTACCTATACGAGCAGTACTTC. The V and J genes are TRBV29-1 and TRBJ2-5; 12 bases line up with TRBD2. The better agreement between TRBJ2-7 and the DNA end casts doubt on the J call. The CDR3 runs to 16 residues. Germline values: CDR1 SQVTM, CDR2 ANQGSEA.

This clonotype was detected ten times or more. This chain joins TRBV6-6 and TRBJ1-2, with TRBD1 matching 7 bases. The germline gives CDR1 MNHNY, CDR2 SVGAGI (reference sequence). The CDR3 has 13 amino acids. V lost 6 bases, J lost 3 bases, and 4 bases stayed unmatched. The CDR3 loop reads CASSLGGDYGYTF. DNA of the CDR3: TGTGCCAGCAGCTTAGGGGGCGACTATGGCTACACCTTC.

In this sample, this clonotype turned up many times. The rearrangement uses TRBV3-1 and TRBJ2-5; 11 bases are a match to TRBD2. Germline-derived CDR1 and CDR2 are LGHDT and YNNKEL (reference sequence). This CDR3 spans 15 amino acids. The V segment lost 1 base and the J segment 4 bases; nucleotides outside the gene matches: 2. The CDR3 DNA reads as TGTGCCAGCAGCCAAGGACTAGCGGGGAGAGAGACCCAGTACTTC. It encodes CASSQGLAGRETQYF.

The chain joins TRBV6-6 to TRBJ2-1; 9 bases match TRBD1. The DNA end is more similar to TRBJ2-5, so the J call may be wrong. This CDR3 is built from 16 residues. Germline CDR1 MNHNY, CDR2 SVGAGI (reference sequence). The CDR3 is CASSYWGTGNVKTQYF. The CDR3 bases are TGTGCCAGCAGTTACTGGGGGACAGGGAACGTTAAGACCCAGTACTTC.

V gene TRBV13 combines with J gene TRBJ1-2, with D possibly matching TRBD1 (5 bases). The germline gives CDR1 PRHDT, CDR2 FYEKMQ (reference sequence). V gave up 5 bases and J gave up 7 bases, with 14 bases separating them. The CDR3 consists of 13 residues. The CDR3 DNA is TGTGCCAGCAGCCATTGGGGCAGGGCTGGCTACACCTTC. This codes for CASSHWGRAGYTF.

The chain combines TRBV7-6 with TRBJ2-5, with unresolved D. Germline V gives CDR1 SGHVS, CDR2 FNYEAQ. Trimming took off 4 bases at V and 5 bases at J, with 8 bases between the two ends. The CDR3 consists of 12 residues. CDR3 DNA sequence: TGTGCCAGCAGCTCCGCCTGGGAGACCCAGTACTTC. Protein product: CASSSAWETQYF. The full variable domain, completed using reference TRBV7-6 and TRBJ2-5, is GAGVSQSPRYKVTKRGQDVALRCDPISGHVSLYWYRQALGQGPEFLTYFNYEAQQDKSGLPNDRFSAERPEGSISTLTIQRTEQRDSAMYRCASSSAWETQYFGPGTRLLVL.

To note about this clonotype: Since no conserved phenylalanine or tryptophan closes the CDR3, a read error is the likely cause. Because the CDR3's place on the DNA is in doubt, the DNA is left out and the CDR3 is given as listed by TCRdb. The J gene is TRBJ2-5, the V gene TRBV21-1; the tabulated D call, TRBD1, remains unverified against the DNA. TRBV21-1 is classified as a pseudogene. The CDR3 sequence runs 15 residues, both termini included. The CDR3 protein is CASSNLPTCPGQGGI.

This clonotype has a single count. This chain joins TRBV6-5 and TRBJ1-5; no clear D gene. CDR1 MNHEY and CDR2 SVGAGI come from the germline V gene. V lost 5 bases and J lost 5, with 10 bases in between. This CDR3 has 13 residues. CDR3 in amino acids: CASSRAIDQPQHF. In nucleotides, the CDR3 is TGTGCCAGCAGTAGGGCGATTGATCAGCCCCAGCATTTT.

This clonotype was detected a few times. V usage is TRBV15 and J usage is TRBJ2-2; D not resolved. CDR1 is LNHNV and CDR2 is YYDKDF in the germline V gene (reference sequence). V dropped 1 base and J dropped 6 bases, with 6 bases sitting between them. CDR3 length equals 13 residues. Here the CDR3 DNA reads TGTGCCACCAGCAGAGCCGGTTCCGGGGAGCTGTTTTTT. It yields the protein CATSRAGSGELFF.